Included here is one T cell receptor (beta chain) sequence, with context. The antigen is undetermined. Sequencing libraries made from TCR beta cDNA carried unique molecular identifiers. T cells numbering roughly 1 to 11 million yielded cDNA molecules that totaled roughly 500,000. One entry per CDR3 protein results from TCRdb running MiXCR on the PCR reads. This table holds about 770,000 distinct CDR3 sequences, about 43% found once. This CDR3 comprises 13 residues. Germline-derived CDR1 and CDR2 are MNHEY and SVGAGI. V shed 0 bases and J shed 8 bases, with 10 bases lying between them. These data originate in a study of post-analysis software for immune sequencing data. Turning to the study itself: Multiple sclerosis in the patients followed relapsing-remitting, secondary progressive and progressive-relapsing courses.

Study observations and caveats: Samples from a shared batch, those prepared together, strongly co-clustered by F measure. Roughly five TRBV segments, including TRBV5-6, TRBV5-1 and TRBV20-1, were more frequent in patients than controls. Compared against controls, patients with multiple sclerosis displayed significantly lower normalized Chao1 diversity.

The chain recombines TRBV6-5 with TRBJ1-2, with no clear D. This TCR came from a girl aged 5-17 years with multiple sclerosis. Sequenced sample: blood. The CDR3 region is CASSYSWVEGYTF. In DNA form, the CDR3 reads TGTGCCAGCAGTTACTCGTGGGTAGAGGGCTACACCTTC.